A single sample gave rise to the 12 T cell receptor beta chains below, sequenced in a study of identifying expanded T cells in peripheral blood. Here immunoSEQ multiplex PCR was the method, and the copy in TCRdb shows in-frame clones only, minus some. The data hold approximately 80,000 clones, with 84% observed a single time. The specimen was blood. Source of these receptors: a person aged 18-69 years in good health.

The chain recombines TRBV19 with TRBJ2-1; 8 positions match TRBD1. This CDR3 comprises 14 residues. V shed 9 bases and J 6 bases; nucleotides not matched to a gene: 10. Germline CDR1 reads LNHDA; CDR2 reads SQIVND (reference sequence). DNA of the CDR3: TGTGCCAGCATCTCGGGACAGGTTACCAATGAGCAGTTCTTC. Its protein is CASISGQVTNEQFF.

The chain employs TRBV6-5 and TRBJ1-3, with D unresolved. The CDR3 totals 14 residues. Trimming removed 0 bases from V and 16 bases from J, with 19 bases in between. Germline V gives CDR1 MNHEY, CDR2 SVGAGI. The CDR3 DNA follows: TGTGCCAGCAGTTACTCGGGTCAGGAAGGTCTGTCGTATTTT. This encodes CASSYSGQEGLSYF.

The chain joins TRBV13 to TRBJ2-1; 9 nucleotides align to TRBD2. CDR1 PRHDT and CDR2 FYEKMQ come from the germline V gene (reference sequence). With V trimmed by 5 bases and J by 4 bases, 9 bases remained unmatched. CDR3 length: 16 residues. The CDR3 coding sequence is TGTGCCAGCAGCCTTGCCACTAGCGGGTTATACAATGAGCAGTTCTTC. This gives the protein CASSLATSGLYNEQFF.

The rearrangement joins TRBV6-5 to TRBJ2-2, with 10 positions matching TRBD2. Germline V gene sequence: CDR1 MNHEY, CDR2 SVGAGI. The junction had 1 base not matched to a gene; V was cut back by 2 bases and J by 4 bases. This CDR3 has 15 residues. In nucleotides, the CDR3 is TGTGCCAGCAGTTACGGGACTAGCGCCACCGGGGAGCTGTTTTTT. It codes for CASSYGTSATGELFF.

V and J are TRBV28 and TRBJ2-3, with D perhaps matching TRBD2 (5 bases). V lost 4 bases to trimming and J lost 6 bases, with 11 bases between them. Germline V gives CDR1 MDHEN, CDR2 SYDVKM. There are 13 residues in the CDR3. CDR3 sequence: CASSSSRADTQYF. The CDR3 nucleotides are TGTGCCAGCAGTTCTAGCCGGGCGGATACGCAGTATTTT. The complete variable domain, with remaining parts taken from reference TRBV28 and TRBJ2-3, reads DVKVTQSSRYLVKRTGEKVFLECVQDMDHENMFWYRQDPGLGLRLIYFSYDVKMKEKGDIPEGYSVSREKKERFSLILESASTNQTSMYLCASSSSRADTQYFGPGTRLTVL.

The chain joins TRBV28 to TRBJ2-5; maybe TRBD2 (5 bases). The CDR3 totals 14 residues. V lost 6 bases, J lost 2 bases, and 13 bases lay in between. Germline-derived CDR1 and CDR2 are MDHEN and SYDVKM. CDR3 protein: CASSSPGTQETQYF. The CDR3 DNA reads TGTGCCAGCAGCTCACCGGGAACGCAAGAGACCCAGTACTTC.

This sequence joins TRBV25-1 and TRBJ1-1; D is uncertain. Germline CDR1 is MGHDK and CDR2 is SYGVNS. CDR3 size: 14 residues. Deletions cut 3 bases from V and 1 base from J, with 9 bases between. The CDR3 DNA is TGTGCCAGCAGTGATGTGGCAGCGAACACTGAAGCTTTCTTT. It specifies CASSDVAANTEAFF.

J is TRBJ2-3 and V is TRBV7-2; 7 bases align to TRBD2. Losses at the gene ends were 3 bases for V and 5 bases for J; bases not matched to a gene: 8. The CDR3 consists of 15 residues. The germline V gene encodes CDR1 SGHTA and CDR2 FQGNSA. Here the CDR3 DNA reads TGTGCCAGCAGCTTCCGGCGGGAGAGAGGAGATACGCAGTATTTT. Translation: CASSFRRERGDTQYF. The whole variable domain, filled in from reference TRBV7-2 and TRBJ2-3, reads GAGVSQSPSNKVTEKGKDVELRCDPISGHTALYWYRQSLGQGLEFLIYFQGNSAPDKSGLPSDRFSAERTGGSVSTLTIQRTQQEDSAVYLCASSFRRERGDTQYFGPGTRLTVL.

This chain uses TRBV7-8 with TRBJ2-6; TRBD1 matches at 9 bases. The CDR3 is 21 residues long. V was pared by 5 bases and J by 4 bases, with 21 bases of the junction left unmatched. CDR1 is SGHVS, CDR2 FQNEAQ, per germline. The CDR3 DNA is TGTGCCAGCAGCCTCGGTCCCCCGACAGGGGGACGGTCGTTCGGGGCCAACGTCCTGACTTTC. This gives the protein CASSLGPPTGGRSFGANVLTF.

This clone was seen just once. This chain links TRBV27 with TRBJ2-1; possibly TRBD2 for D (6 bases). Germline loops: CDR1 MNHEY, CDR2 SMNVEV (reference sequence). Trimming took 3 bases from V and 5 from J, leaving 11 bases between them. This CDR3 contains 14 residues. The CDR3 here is CASSLAGSDNEQFF. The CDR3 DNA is TGTGCCAGCAGTTTGGCCGGGAGCGACAATGAGCAGTTCTTC.

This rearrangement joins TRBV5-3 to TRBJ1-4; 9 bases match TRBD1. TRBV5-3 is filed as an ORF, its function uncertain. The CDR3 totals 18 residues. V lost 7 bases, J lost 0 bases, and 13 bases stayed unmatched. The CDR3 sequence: CARVTGGSESATNEKLFF. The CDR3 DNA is TGTGCCAGAGTTACAGGGGGCTCGGAGTCGGCAACTAATGAAAAACTGTTTTTT.

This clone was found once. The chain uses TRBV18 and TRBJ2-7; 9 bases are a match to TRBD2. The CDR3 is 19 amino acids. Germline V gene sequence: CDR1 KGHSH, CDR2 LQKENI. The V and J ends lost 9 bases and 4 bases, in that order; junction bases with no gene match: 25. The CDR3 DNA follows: TGTGCCAGTTCTATTAGCGGGAGCGGGGCCCTAGGGCCCCAGTACGAGCAGTACTTC. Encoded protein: CASSISGSGALGPQYEQYF.